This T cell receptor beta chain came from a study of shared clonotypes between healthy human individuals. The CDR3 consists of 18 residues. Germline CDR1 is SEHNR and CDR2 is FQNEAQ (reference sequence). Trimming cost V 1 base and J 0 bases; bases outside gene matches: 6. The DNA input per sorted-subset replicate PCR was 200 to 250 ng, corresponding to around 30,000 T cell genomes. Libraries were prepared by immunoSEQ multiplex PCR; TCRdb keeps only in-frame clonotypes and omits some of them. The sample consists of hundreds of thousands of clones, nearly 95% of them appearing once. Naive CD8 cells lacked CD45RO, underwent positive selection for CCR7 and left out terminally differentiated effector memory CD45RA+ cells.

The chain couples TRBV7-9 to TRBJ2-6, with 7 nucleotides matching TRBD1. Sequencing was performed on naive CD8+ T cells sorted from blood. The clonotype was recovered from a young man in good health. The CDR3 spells CASSLVGTDFSGANVLTF. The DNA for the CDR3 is TGTGCCAGCAGCTTAGTTGGGACAGACTTCTCTGGGGCCAACGTCCTGACTTTC.